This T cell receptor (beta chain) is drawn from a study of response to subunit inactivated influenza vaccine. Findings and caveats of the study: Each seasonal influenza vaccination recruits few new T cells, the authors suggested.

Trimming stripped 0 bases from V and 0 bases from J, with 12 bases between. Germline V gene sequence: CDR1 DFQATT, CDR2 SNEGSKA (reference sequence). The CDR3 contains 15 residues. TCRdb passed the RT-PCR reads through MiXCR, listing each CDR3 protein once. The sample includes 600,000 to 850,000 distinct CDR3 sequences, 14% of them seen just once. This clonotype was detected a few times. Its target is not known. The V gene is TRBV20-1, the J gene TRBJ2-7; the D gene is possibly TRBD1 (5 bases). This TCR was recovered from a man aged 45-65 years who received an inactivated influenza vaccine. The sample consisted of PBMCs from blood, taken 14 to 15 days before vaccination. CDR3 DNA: TGCAGTGCTAGAGATCTAGACAGACCCTCCTACGAGCAGTACTTC. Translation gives CSARDLDRPSYEQYF.